These T cell receptor beta chains were read from a single sample in a study of T-cell reconstitution after alpha-beta-depleted transplantation in children. TCRdb re-analysed the PCR reads in MiXCR, keeping a single row per CDR3 protein. In the table there are about 340,000 distinct CDR3 sequences, about 17% of which are singletons. Sequencing used PBMCs, mostly from graft donor cells, obtained 360 days after TCRalphabeta/CD19-depleted stem cell transplant. These receptors all come from a male patient between 2 and 15 years old who had a stem cell transplant for acute lymphoblastic leukemia, so the T cells may come from the graft donor. The CDR3 runs from the conserved cysteine through the conserved F or W. Fields, in order: V gene, D gene, J gene, clone size, CDR3 protein, CDR3 DNA. The D gene is left open where the match is weak. Clone size is shown for a subset of rows, as once, few, many or a class of expanded clone.

V gene: TRBV7-2
D gene: TRBD2
J gene: TRBJ2-1
clone size: many
CDR3 protein: CASSKGGGRAYNEQFF
CDR3 DNA: TGTGCCAGCAGCAAGGGGGGCGGGAGGGCTTACAATGAGCAGTTCTTC

V gene: TRBV29-1
D gene: TRBD2
J gene: TRBJ2-1
clone size: many
CDR3 protein: CSVDGLAENEQFF
CDR3 DNA: TGCAGCGTTGACGGACTAGCGGAAAATGAGCAGTTCTTC

V gene: TRBV7-2
D gene: .
J gene: TRBJ1-2
clone size: .
CDR3 protein: CASSLETESYGYTF
CDR3 DNA: TGTGCCAGCAGCTTAGAAACAGAGAGCTATGGCTACACCTTC

V gene: TRBV10-3
D gene: TRBD2
J gene: TRBJ2-3
clone size: .
CDR3 protein: CAISEPTGLAGTDTQYF
CDR3 DNA: TGTGCCATCAGTGAGCCGACCGGACTAGCTGGCACAGATACGCAGTATTTT

V gene: TRBV4-1
D gene: .
J gene: TRBJ1-1
clone size: many
CDR3 protein: CASSQERQGEAFF
CDR3 DNA: TGCGCCAGCAGCCAAGAACGTCAGGGCGAAGCTTTCTTT

V gene: TRBV5-5
D gene: TRBD2
J gene: TRBJ2-2
clone size: few
CDR3 protein: CASSSVGLAGAGGELFF
CDR3 DNA: TGTGCCAGCAGCTCAGTGGGACTAGCGGGAGCCGGCGGGGAGCTGTTTTTT

V gene: TRBV11-3
D gene: .
J gene: TRBJ2-1
clone size: few
CDR3 protein: CASSLVGAGAYNEQFF
CDR3 DNA: TGTGCCAGCAGCTTAGTGGGGGCGGGAGCCTACAATGAGCAGTTCTTC

V gene: TRBV28
D gene: .
J gene: TRBJ2-3
clone size: .
CDR3 protein: CASSFLGTLTLSTDTQYF
CDR3 DNA: TGTGCCAGCAGTTTTTTGGGGACACTAACCCTTAGCACAGATACGCAGTATTTT

V gene: TRBV10-3
D gene: .
J gene: TRBJ2-2
clone size: .
CDR3 protein: CAISVVESGELFF
CDR3 DNA: TGTGCCATCAGTGTGGTGGAATCTGGGGAGCTGTTTTTT

V gene: TRBV18
D gene: .
J gene: TRBJ1-3
clone size: .
CDR3 protein: CASSPGPPSGNTIYF
CDR3 DNA: TGTGCCAGCTCACCAGGCCCCCCCTCTGGAAACACCATATATTTT

V gene: TRBV20-1
D gene: TRBD1
J gene: TRBJ1-3
clone size: .
CDR3 protein: CSARDRVNTIYF
CDR3 DNA: TGCAGTGCTCGGGACAGGGTAAACACCATATATTTT

V gene: TRBV7-8
D gene: .
J gene: TRBJ2-5
clone size: few
CDR3 protein: CASSHPGHKETQYF
CDR3 DNA: TGTGCCAGCAGCCATCCGGGACATAAAGAGACCCAGTACTTC

V gene: TRBV30
D gene: .
J gene: TRBJ2-7
clone size: .
CDR3 protein: CAWSRSSYEQYF
CDR3 DNA: TGTGCCTGGAGCCGTTCCTCCTACGAGCAGTACTTC

V gene: TRBV28
D gene: .
J gene: TRBJ2-7
clone size: few
CDR3 protein: CASTGALTYEQYF
CDR3 DNA: TGTGCCAGCACCGGGGCTCTAACCTACGAGCAGTACTTC

V gene: TRBV27
D gene: .
J gene: TRBJ2-7
clone size: few
CDR3 protein: CASSDLTYEQYF
CDR3 DNA: TGTGCCAGCAGTGATTTAACCTACGAGCAGTACTTC

V gene: TRBV7-9
D gene: TRBD2
J gene: TRBJ2-1
clone size: .
CDR3 protein: CASRVGQVTSGDNEQFF
CDR3 DNA: TGTGCCAGCAGAGTCGGACAGGTGACTAGCGGGGACAATGAGCAGTTCTTC

V gene: TRBV12-3/TRBV12-4
D gene: TRBD1
J gene: TRBJ2-5
clone size: few
CDR3 protein: CASSFRDREETQYF
CDR3 DNA: TGTGCCAGCAGTTTCCGGGACAGGGAAGAGACCCAGTACTTC

V gene: TRBV7-2
D gene: .
J gene: TRBJ1-1
clone size: few
CDR3 protein: CASNKDPNTEAFF
CDR3 DNA: TGTGCCAGCAACAAGGACCCGAACACTGAAGCTTTCTTT

V gene: TRBV5-1
D gene: TRBD1
J gene: TRBJ1-2
clone size: .
CDR3 protein: CASSFGQGSNNYGYTF
CDR3 DNA: TGCGCCAGCAGCTTCGGACAGGGATCGAATAACTATGGCTACACCTTC

V gene: TRBV20-1
D gene: TRBD2
J gene: TRBJ2-3
clone size: .
CDR3 protein: CSARAPSGTANTQYF
CDR3 DNA: TGCAGTGCTAGAGCCCCTAGCGGCACCGCAAATACGCAGTATTTT

V gene: TRBV28
D gene: TRBD1
J gene: TRBJ1-1
clone size: .
CDR3 protein: CASSPAGQGLLNTEAFF
CDR3 DNA: TGTGCCAGCAGTCCCGCCGGACAGGGGCTCCTGAACACTGAAGCTTTCTTT

V gene: TRBV12-3/TRBV12-4
D gene: TRBD2
J gene: TRBJ2-7
clone size: few
CDR3 protein: CASNRAGALEQYF
CDR3 DNA: TGTGCCAGCAACCGAGCGGGAGCCCTCGAGCAGTACTTC

V gene: TRBV28
D gene: .
J gene: TRBJ2-7
clone size: .
CDR3 protein: CASSTLTGFLYEQYF
CDR3 DNA: TGTGCCAGCAGTACTTTGACAGGTTTTCTCTACGAGCAGTACTTC

V gene: TRBV12-3/TRBV12-4
D gene: .
J gene: TRBJ2-1
clone size: .
CDR3 protein: CAISLAPGPALGYNEQFF
CDR3 DNA: TGTGCCATCAGTTTAGCCCCCGGGCCGGCCCTCGGGTACAATGAGCAGTTCTTC

V gene: TRBV29-1
D gene: TRBD2
J gene: TRBJ2-2
clone size: many
CDR3 protein: CSALVGRAAGELFF
CDR3 DNA: TGCAGCGCCCTGGTCGGGAGGGCGGCCGGGGAGCTGTTTTTT

V gene: TRBV27
D gene: .
J gene: TRBJ2-6
clone size: few
CDR3 protein: CASPLIRAGANVLTF
CDR3 DNA: TGTGCCAGCCCTCTTATCAGAGCAGGGGCCAACGTCCTGACTTTC

V gene: TRBV5-1
D gene: .
J gene: TRBJ2-3
clone size: .
CDR3 protein: CASTSGAWDTQYF
CDR3 DNA: TGCGCCAGCACCTCCGGGGCTTGGGATACGCAGTATTTT

V gene: TRBV29-1
D gene: .
J gene: TRBJ2-1
clone size: .
CDR3 protein: CSGSVSSYNEQFF
CDR3 DNA: TGCAGCGGTAGCGTCAGCTCCTACAATGAGCAGTTCTTC

V gene: TRBV12-3/TRBV12-4
D gene: .
J gene: TRBJ1-3
clone size: many
CDR3 protein: CASRPLELPGNTIYF
CDR3 DNA: TGTGCCAGCAGACCCCTAGAACTCCCCGGAAACACCATATATTTT

V gene: TRBV4-3
D gene: .
J gene: TRBJ2-7
clone size: few
CDR3 protein: CASSQEGVTYEQYF
CDR3 DNA: TGCGCCAGCAGCCAAGAAGGGGTTACCTACGAGCAGTACTTC

V gene: TRBV6-2/TRBV6-3
D gene: .
J gene: TRBJ2-1
clone size: many
CDR3 protein: CAREEGHCNEQFF
CDR3 DNA: TGTGCCAGGGAGGAGGGCCATTGCAATGAGCAGTTCTTC

V gene: TRBV28
D gene: .
J gene: TRBJ2-7
clone size: few
CDR3 protein: CASSFFVELAREQYF
CDR3 DNA: TGTGCCAGCAGTTTCTTCGTGGAGCTGGCAAGGGAGCAGTACTTC

V gene: TRBV12-3/TRBV12-4
D gene: TRBD1
J gene: TRBJ1-2
clone size: few
CDR3 protein: CASGTGGRGYTF
CDR3 DNA: TGTGCCAGCGGGACAGGGGGCCGAGGCTACACCTTC

V gene: TRBV4-3
D gene: TRBD2
J gene: TRBJ2-7
clone size: many
CDR3 protein: CASSQEWREGDQYF
CDR3 DNA: TGCGCCAGCAGCCAAGAGTGGCGGGAGGGTGATCAGTACTTC

V gene: TRBV7-9
D gene: TRBD2
J gene: TRBJ2-1
clone size: few
CDR3 protein: CASSPGTSGRKDNEQFF
CDR3 DNA: TGTGCCAGCAGCCCCGGGACTAGCGGGAGAAAAGACAATGAGCAGTTCTTC

V gene: TRBV30
D gene: .
J gene: TRBJ2-7
clone size: few
CDR3 protein: CAWSGNRDYEQYF
CDR3 DNA: TGTGCCTGGAGTGGGAACAGGGACTACGAGCAGTACTTC

V gene: TRBV2
D gene: .
J gene: TRBJ1-1
clone size: many
CDR3 protein: CASSTVNTEAFF
CDR3 DNA: TGTGCCAGCAGTACGGTGAACACTGAAGCTTTCTTT

V gene: TRBV10-3
D gene: .
J gene: TRBJ2-2
clone size: .
CDR3 protein: CAIRPTGEYTGELFF
CDR3 DNA: TGTGCCATCAGGCCCACAGGAGAATACACCGGGGAGCTGTTTTTT

V gene: TRBV14
D gene: .
J gene: TRBJ2-4
clone size: .
CDR3 protein: CASSASSGKNIQYF
CDR3 DNA: TGTGCCAGCAGCGCCTCGTCGGGTAAAAACATTCAGTACTTC

V gene: TRBV20-1
D gene: .
J gene: TRBJ1-5
clone size: .
CDR3 protein: CSARDLKDQPQHF
CDR3 DNA: TGCAGTGCTAGAGATTTAAAGGATCAGCCCCAGCATTTT

V gene: TRBV4-3
D gene: .
J gene: TRBJ2-5
clone size: many
CDR3 protein: CASSEDRPGETQYF
CDR3 DNA: TGCGCCAGCAGCGAGGACCGCCCGGGGGAGACCCAGTACTTC

V gene: TRBV29-1
D gene: .
J gene: TRBJ2-2
clone size: many
CDR3 protein: CSVVTVVGTGELFF
CDR3 DNA: TGCAGCGTTGTTACAGTTGTTGGGACCGGGGAGCTGTTTTTT

V gene: TRBV29-1
D gene: TRBD1
J gene: TRBJ1-2
clone size: .
CDR3 protein: CSVSPSTGWGVYGYTF
CDR3 DNA: TGCAGCGTTTCCCCGTCGACAGGGTGGGGGGTCTATGGCTACACCTTC

V gene: TRBV3-1
D gene: TRBD1
J gene: TRBJ1-5
clone size: .
CDR3 protein: CASSTGTVNQPQHF
CDR3 DNA: TGTGCCAGCAGTACCGGGACAGTCAATCAGCCCCAGCATTTT

V gene: TRBV5-1
D gene: TRBD2
J gene: TRBJ2-1
clone size: .
CDR3 protein: CASSLGGGPAEQFF
CDR3 DNA: TGCGCCAGCAGCTTGGGGGGGGGTCCGGCTGAGCAGTTCTTC